This TCR beta chain was observed in a study of cytomegalovirus exposure and HLA in healthy donors. With regard to this clone: Its matching antigen is unknown.

Clones were sequenced by immunoSEQ multiplex PCR, and TCRdb holds only the in-frame ones, with some missing. Among 150,000 to 200,000 clones listed, around four fifths were seen once. CDR3 length equals 17 residues. Germline V gene data show CDR1 as SGHKS and CDR2 as YYEKEE (reference sequence). The trim removed 5 bases at V and 0 bases at J, leaving 10 bases unmatched. General study points: In the 120 validation repertoires, just under 95% of cluster scores exceeded 0, per a later analysis. According to reports, the classifier identified cytomegalovirus status with high specificity and sensitivity.

The sequenced material came from PBMCs. The chain employs TRBV5-5 and TRBJ1-4; 7 bases match TRBD1. The clonotype comes from a man under 40 in good health and CMV-seropositive. This chain's CDR3 is CASSLQGGGATNEKLFF. DNA for the CDR3: TGTGCCAGCAGTCTCCAGGGGGGTGGAGCAACTAATGAAAAACTGTTTTTT.